This entry lists 21 T cell receptor beta chains sequenced from one sample in a study of long-term antiretroviral therapy in people with HIV. Researchers report immunoSEQ v3.0 was run at survey level. Sequencing used immunoSEQ multiplex PCR; TCRdb keeps in-frame clones, though not all of them. The sample lists 25,000 to 35,000 clones; roughly 96% were seen once. Sequenced here: unsorted PBMCs, sampled 6.5 to 6.6 years after starting antiretroviral therapy. Receptors were obtained from a man aged 25-45 years with HIV.

Only one count was recorded for this clone. The chain uses TRBV4-1 and TRBJ1-6; D might be TRBD1 (6 bases). V was clipped by 0 bases and J by 10 bases, with 13 bases between them. CDR1 is MGHRA and CDR2 is YSYEKL in the germline V gene. There are 15 residues in the CDR3. In nucleotides, the CDR3 is TGCGCCAGCAGCCAAGAGACGGGGGCGAACTCACCCCTCCACTTT. Protein: CASSQETGANSPLHF.

The chain combines TRBV4-1 with TRBJ2-1; D not resolved. The CDR3 loop spans 14 amino acids. The germline V gene encodes CDR1 MGHRA and CDR2 YSYEKL. The V end was cut by 5 bases, the J end by 5 bases, with 13 bases between. CDR3 nucleotide sequence: TGCGCCAGCAGCTTCAGACAAGGAGACAATGAGCAGTTCTTC. Residues: CASSFRQGDNEQFF.

The chain recombines TRBV7-9 with TRBJ2-7, with 12 bases aligning to TRBD1. V dropped 5 bases and J dropped 5; count of bases not matched to a gene: 10. The germline V gene encodes CDR1 SEHNR and CDR2 FQNEAQ (reference sequence). CDR3 length: 16 amino acids. CDR3: CASSARGTGGWDEQYF. The DNA of the CDR3 is TGTGCCAGCAGCGCTAGAGGGACAGGGGGCTGGGACGAGCAGTACTTC.

This rearrangement joins TRBV5-3 to TRBJ2-4, with D perhaps assigned TRBD1 or TRBD2 (5 bases each). TRBV5-3 is known as an ORF, though its function is uncertain. The CDR3 runs to 20 residues. With 0 bases removed from V and 0 bases from J, the gap between germline ends came to 22 bases. The CDR3 region has the DNA TGTGCCAGAAGCTTGGACCGGGGCCTTACCCCAAACCTAGCCAAAAACATTCAGTACTTC. It encodes CARSLDRGLTPNLAKNIQYF.

The V and J genes are TRBV6-6 and TRBJ2-7; D perhaps matches TRBD2 (6 bases). CDR3 length: 16 residues. V gave up 5 bases and J gave up 2 bases, with 19 bases separating them. CDR1 is MNHNY, CDR2 SVGAGI, per germline (reference sequence). The CDR3 DNA reads TGTGCCAGCAGTCCCGCGGGGAGGCCCTTTACCTACGAGCAGTACTTC. This encodes CASSPAGRPFTYEQYF.

V and J are TRBV5-1 and TRBJ2-2, with a possible D match to TRBD1 (6 bases). The length of the CDR3 is 13 residues. Trimming stripped 3 bases from V and 4 bases from J, with 7 bases between. CDR1 and CDR2 (germline): SGHRS, YFSETQ. The DNA for the CDR3 is TGCGCCAGCAGCTCAGGGGTCACCGGGGAGCTGTTTTTT. Protein sequence: CASSSGVTGELFF.

The chain has TRBV7-9 and TRBJ2-3, with a weak D call TRBD1 (6 bases). Trimming shortened V by 3 bases and J by 3 bases, and 19 bases separated the two germline ends. CDR3 size: 17 residues. CDR1 SEHNR and CDR2 FQNEAQ come from the germline V gene (reference sequence). The CDR3 loop is CASSLEIGTLNTDTQYF. The CDR3 region has the DNA TGTGCCAGCAGCTTGGAGATTGGGACACTCAATACAGATACGCAGTATTTT.

V and J are TRBV6-5 and TRBJ2-7; 9 positions match TRBD2. CDR3 length equals 15 residues. Germline CDR1 reads MNHEY; CDR2 reads SVGAGI. The trim removed 6 bases at V and 2 bases at J, leaving 8 bases unmatched. CDR3 DNA: TGTGCCAGCAGCCTCTTAGCGGGGGAGACCTACGAGCAGTACTTC. It codes for CASSLLAGETYEQYF.

J is TRBJ2-2 and V is TRBV6-1; the D gene is possibly TRBD1 (5 bases). CDR1 is MNHNS and CDR2 is SASEGT in the germline V gene. Trimming pared 4 bases from V and 2 bases from J, leaving 8 bases between. The CDR3 sequence is 14 residues long. In nucleotides, the CDR3 is TGTGCCAGCAGTGGGGGCAGAAACACCGGGGAGCTGTTTTTT. Its protein product is CASSGGRNTGELFF.

In its sample, this clone was seen once. J is TRBJ2-7 and V is TRBV11-2; D tentatively fits TRBD1 or TRBD2 (5 bases each). The CDR3 totals 15 residues. Trimming took off 5 bases at V and 7 bases at J, with 21 bases between the two ends. Germline values: CDR1 SGHAT, CDR2 FQNNGV. Here the CDR3 DNA reads TGTGCCAGCAGCCTAGCACAGGATACCCCCGGGGAGCAGTACTTC. Translated, it gives CASSLAQDTPGEQYF.

The genes are TRBV29-1 and TRBJ2-2; D is perhaps TRBD2 (5 bases). Germline CDR1 reads SQVTM; CDR2 reads ANQGSEA. With 3 bases removed from V and 6 bases from J, the gap between germline ends came to 5 bases. This CDR3 has 11 residues. CDR3 amino acids: CSVERAGELFF. CDR3 nucleotide sequence: TGCAGCGTTGAGAGGGCCGGGGAGCTGTTTTTT.

The chain carries TRBV7-9 and TRBJ1-2, with 12 bases fitting TRBD1. Germline V gene sequence: CDR1 SEHNR, CDR2 FQNEAQ (reference sequence). The CDR3 length is 15 residues. With V trimmed by 4 bases and J by 7 bases, 7 bases remained unmatched. This CDR3 reads CASSSPGQGAPGYTF. CDR3 sequence (DNA): TGTGCCAGCAGCTCGCCGGGACAGGGGGCGCCTGGCTACACCTTC.

The chain couples TRBV13 to TRBJ2-5; D possibly matches TRBD1 or TRBD2 (5 bases each). CDR1 is PRHDT, CDR2 FYEKMQ, per germline (reference sequence). This CDR3 has 15 residues. Deletions cut 5 bases from V and 1 base from J, with 14 bases between. The CDR3 sequence is CASSNEGPSQETQYF. CDR3 coding DNA: TGTGCCAGCAGCAACGAGGGACCGTCCCAAGAGACCCAGTACTTC.

This clone has a handful of counts. The chain is built from TRBV9 and TRBJ1-1; maybe TRBD1 (6 bases). CDR3 length equals 15 residues. Trimming shortened V by 5 bases and J by 2 bases, and 16 bases separated the two germline ends. The germline V gene has CDR1 SGDLS and CDR2 YYNGEE. CDR3 protein: CASRADSDRNTEAFF. In DNA form, the CDR3 reads TGTGCCAGCAGAGCCGACTCGGACAGAAACACTGAAGCTTTCTTT.

The chain links TRBV7-9 to TRBJ2-1, with 7 bases that match TRBD1. Germline V lookup: CDR1 SEHNR, CDR2 FQNEAQ (reference sequence). The junction had 10 bases not matched to a gene; V was cut back by 1 base and J by 7 bases. CDR3 size: 16 residues. CDR3 in DNA: TGTGCCAGCAGCTTAGTAGACAGGGTCCCCCCTAATGAGCAGTTCTTC. It translates to CASSLVDRVPPNEQFF.

The chain employs TRBV13 and TRBJ2-1; no firm D call. Germline V CDR1 and CDR2: PRHDT, FYEKMQ (reference sequence). The CDR3 is made up of 11 amino acids. V lost 3 bases, J lost 8 bases, and 5 bases lay in between. The CDR3: CASSFEHEQFF. CDR3 nucleotides: TGTGCCAGCAGCTTTGAACATGAGCAGTTCTTC.

In its sample, this clone was seen once. The chain carries TRBV9 and TRBJ2-7; no definite D call. Germline assignment: CDR1 SGDLS and CDR2 YYNGEE. The CDR3 runs to 13 residues. V was shortened by 0 bases and J by 7 bases, with 11 bases between the two germline ends. The chain's CDR3 is CASSVDGVTEQYF. In DNA, the CDR3 is TGTGCCAGCAGCGTAGATGGCGTGACGGAGCAGTACTTC.

This clone was seen a few times. The V and J genes are TRBV18 and TRBJ1-6; the D gene is possibly TRBD1 (5 bases). This CDR3 has 15 residues. Trimming took off 4 bases at V and 7 bases at J, with 14 bases between the two ends. Germline CDR1 KGHSH, CDR2 LQKENI. The CDR3 protein is CASSLVDSRNSPLHF. The CDR3 bases are TGTGCCAGCTCACTGGTCGACAGTCGGAATTCACCCCTCCACTTT.

Sample share makes this clone medium-sized. The chain links TRBV5-5 to TRBJ2-7; D is unresolved. V shed 0 bases and J shed 3 bases, with 7 bases lying between them. Germline CDR1 and CDR2: SGHKS and YYEKEE (reference sequence). The CDR3 is made up of 13 amino acids. The CDR3 DNA sequence: TGTGCCAGCAGCTTGGCGTGGGACTACGAGCAGTACTTC. Translated: CASSLAWDYEQYF.

V and J are TRBV7-9 and TRBJ1-5; D is ambiguous. Germline values: CDR1 SEHNR, CDR2 FQNEAQ (reference sequence). The V end was cut by 9 bases, the J end by 0 bases, with 9 bases between. The CDR3 totals 13 residues. CDR3 in DNA: TGTGCCAGTGCCGATGATAGCAATCAGCCCCAGCATTTT. Its protein is CASADDSNQPQHF.

In this sample, this clone turned up a few times. CDR3 region: CASRLTREGSHEQYF. Here the CDR3 DNA reads TGTGCCAGCAGACTTACGCGGGAGGGCAGCCACGAGCAGTACTTC. The V and J genes are TRBV7-9 and TRBJ2-7, with 9 positions matching TRBD2. From germline, CDR1 is SEHNR and CDR2 FQNEAQ (reference sequence). This CDR3 spans 15 amino acids. After removal of 6 bases from V and 5 bases from J, the junction contained 11 bases not matched to a gene.